This T cell receptor (beta chain) was sequenced for a study of T cells in Graves' hyperthyroidism and ophthalmopathy. Study outcomes and limitations: Ophthalmopathy, as predicted by the model, came a median approximately 5.9 months after the prediction.

At least ten counts were recorded for this clonotype. What it binds is not known. Amplification of TCR beta CDR3 regions used RNA as the template. Primed by the HTBI set, a first-round RT-PCR was run on the TCR CDR3. TCRdb recomputed calls from the multiplex PCR reads with MiXCR, one row per CDR3 protein. The table lists fewer than 650,000 distinct CDR3 sequences, 14% of them singletons. Germline V gives CDR1 SGHVS, CDR2 FQNEAQ. CDR3 size: 20 residues. With 1 base clipped from V and 5 bases from J, the junction kept 17 bases outside the gene matches. It was uncontrolled infection, other autoimmune disease, pregnancy or lactation that excluded patients.

This rearrangement joins TRBV7-8 to TRBJ2-5; 12 bases agree with TRBD2. The sample taken for sequencing was blood. The clonotype was recovered from a woman younger than 35 with Graves' ophthalmopathy. Here the CDR3 DNA reads TGTGCCAGCAGCTTAGATCGCGTAGGGCTAGCGGGAGGGGGTGTGGAGACCCAGTACTTC. This encodes CASSLDRVGLAGGGVETQYF.